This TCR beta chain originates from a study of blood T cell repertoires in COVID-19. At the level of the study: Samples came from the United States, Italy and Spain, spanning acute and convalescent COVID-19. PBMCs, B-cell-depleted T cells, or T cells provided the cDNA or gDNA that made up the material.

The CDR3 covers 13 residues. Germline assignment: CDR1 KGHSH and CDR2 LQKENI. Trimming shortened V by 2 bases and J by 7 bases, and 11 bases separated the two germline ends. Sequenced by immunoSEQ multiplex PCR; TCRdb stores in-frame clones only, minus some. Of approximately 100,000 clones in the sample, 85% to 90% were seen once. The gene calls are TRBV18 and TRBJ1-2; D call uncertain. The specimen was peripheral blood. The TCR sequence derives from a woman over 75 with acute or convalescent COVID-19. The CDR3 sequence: CASSPFQAGGYTF. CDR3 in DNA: TGTGCCAGCTCACCATTCCAGGCGGGTGGCTACACCTTC.